This T cell receptor (beta chain) derives from a study of early T cells in non-severe SARS-CoV-2 infection. Trimming stripped 7 bases from V and 2 bases from J, with 8 bases between. CDR1 and CDR2 from the germline V gene are MNHNY and SVGAGI (reference sequence). CDR3 length equals 13 residues. MiXCR, applied by TCRdb to the 5' RACE reads, yields one record per CDR3 protein. The data show 30,000 to 40,000 distinct CDR3 sequences, with about 4.5% seen just once and about 17% held by the top ten. This clonotype was seen repeatedly, ten times or more. Sequenced sample: whole blood. The sequence was obtained from an adult who was a healthcare worker with PCR-confirmed SARS-CoV-2 infection or an uninfected control (not recorded which). The chain carries TRBV6-6 and TRBJ2-2; D gene ambiguous. CDR3 amino acids: CASIDVNTGELFF. The CDR3 DNA sequence: TGTGCCAGCATAGATGTCAACACCGGGGAGCTGTTTTTT.